This TCR beta chain was captured in a study of CXCR3-negative and CXCR3-positive naive CD8 T cells. The authors made the TRB cDNA libraries by 5' RACE using UMI labels. With the 5' RACE reads reprocessed, TCRdb shows one record per CDR3 protein and no DNA. The sample table sets out 35,000 to 45,000 distinct CDR3 sequences. The CDR3 spans 17 residues. Germline V gene lookup returns CDR1 LGHNA and CDR2 YNFKEQ. Material: naive CXCR3- CD8+ T cells from blood. The subset: CD45RO-CCR7+CD27+CD95- naive CD8+ T cells lacking CXCR3 (TNR3-). The gene calls are TRBV4-2 and TRBJ2-2; the TCRdb D gene call, TRBD2, has no DNA to confirm it. The clonotype was recovered from a human donor in good health. Some clones in this sample may be carry-over from other donors' samples. The CDR3 sequence: CASSQPLAGGDTGELFF.